What follows describes a single T cell receptor (beta chain). Its cognate antigen has yet to be identified. No quality values exist for individual bases; no much larger clone is one base distant. V has 5 bases trimmed and J has 10 bases trimmed; junction bases matching no gene number 6. Including the terminal cysteine and phenylalanine, the CDR3 comprises 12 residues. This entry keeps only the CDR3 DNA: 36 bases, framed from base 1. CDR1 and CDR2 were assigned from the germline V gene as MNHEY and SVGAGI. This entry is derived from a study of blood T cell repertoires in COVID-19 (dated by TCRdb to between 2020 and 2021). Study-level background: Samples covering the acute and convalescent phases of COVID-19 were provided by collaborators in the United States, Italy and Spain. The material from the prospective study consisted of cDNA or gDNA derived from T cells, B-cell-depleted T cells, or PBMCs. The dataset comprised deeply sampled blood TCRbeta repertoires from subjects exposed to, actively infected with, or recovered from COVID-19. The repertoires were released in a freely available public database intended as a resource for research on the immune response to SARS-CoV-2. Samples were obtained from the ongoing ImmuneRACE study (first 160 participants) and from about 1,300 subjects provided by 6 global collaborators. Nearly every sample came with metadata listing a de-identified subject ID, COVID-19 status, age in years and sex. Where available, HLA class I and class II types were obtained from metadata supplied by the sample provider rather than from assay-based typing. General study outcomes and caveats: The quantity of clinical and demographic metadata differed by source and by participant and was supplied without curation.

The collaborating institutions used their own protocols to collect whole blood in K2EDTA tubes. For TCRbeta analysis, collaborators shipped samples as frozen whole blood, isolated PBMCs, or DNA extracted from either of those sample types. TCRbeta CDR3 regions were amplified from genomic DNA by means of the immunoSEQ Assay, a bias-controlled multiplex PCR. On the study's bioinformatics: Within the assay, amplification of reference gene primers was used to estimate how many nucleated cells each sample contained. Sequence reads were collapsed and filtered to measure the absolute abundance of every unique TCRbeta CDR3 rearrangement. For each sample, productive Simpson clonality was calculated as the square root of Simpson's diversity index over productive rearrangements. TCRdb mirrors the immuneACCESS table, restricted to in-frame sequences. Some clones are absent from its copies; in checked studies, under half trace to an unresolved V gene, and the reason for the others is unknown. For V, J and clone size, that table is used; D and trimming come from the DNA. The sample yields more than 200,000 clones; roughly 84% were counted once. Clones ranked in the top ten supply around 4.1% of the sample.

The chain is encoded by TRBV6-5 joined to TRBJ1-1, with 8 bases aligning to TRBD1. This receptor was identified in a woman between 35 and 50 years old with active or convalescent COVID-19. The sequencing input was peripheral blood. The CDR3 in this case is CASSPRTGRAFF. The DNA reads as follows: TGTGCCAGCAGTCCCCGGACAGGGCGAGCTTTCTTT.